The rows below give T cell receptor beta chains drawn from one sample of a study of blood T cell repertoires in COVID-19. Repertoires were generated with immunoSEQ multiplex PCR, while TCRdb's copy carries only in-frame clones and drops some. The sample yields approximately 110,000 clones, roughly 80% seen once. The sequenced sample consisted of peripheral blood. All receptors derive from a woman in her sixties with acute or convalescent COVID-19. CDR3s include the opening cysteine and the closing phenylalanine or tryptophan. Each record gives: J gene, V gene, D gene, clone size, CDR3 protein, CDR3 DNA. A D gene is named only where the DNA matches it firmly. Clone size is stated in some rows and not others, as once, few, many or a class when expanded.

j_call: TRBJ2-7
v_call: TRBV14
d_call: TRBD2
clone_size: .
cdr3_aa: CASSPVLAGRYEQYF
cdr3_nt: TGTGCCAGCAGTCCCGTCCTAGCGGGCCGTTATGAGCAGTACTTC

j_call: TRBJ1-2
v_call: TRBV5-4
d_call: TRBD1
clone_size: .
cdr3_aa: CASSSRTGPANYGYTF
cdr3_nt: TGTGCCAGCAGCTCAAGGACAGGACCTGCTAACTATGGCTACACCTTC

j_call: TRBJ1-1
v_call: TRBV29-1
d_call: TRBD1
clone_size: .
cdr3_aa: CSAGQGANTEAFF
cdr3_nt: TGCAGCGCTGGACAGGGGGCGAACACTGAAGCTTTCTTT

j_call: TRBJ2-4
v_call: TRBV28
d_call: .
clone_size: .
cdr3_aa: CASTRASGDIQYF
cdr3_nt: TGTGCCAGCACGCGGGCATCCGGTGACATTCAGTACTTC

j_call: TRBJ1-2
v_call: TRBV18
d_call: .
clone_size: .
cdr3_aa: CASSYSSPSDGYTF
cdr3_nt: TGTGCCAGCTCCTACTCCTCCCCCTCGGATGGCTACACCTTC

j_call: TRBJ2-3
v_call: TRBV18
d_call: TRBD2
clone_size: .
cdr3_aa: CASSPRLAGEKDTQYF
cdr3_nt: TGTGCCAGCTCACCCCGATTAGCGGGAGAGAAAGATACGCAGTATTTT

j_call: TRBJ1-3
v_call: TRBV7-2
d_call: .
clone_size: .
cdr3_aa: CASSLEAAPGNTIYF
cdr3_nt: TGTGCCAGCAGCTTAGAGGCAGCGCCTGGAAACACCATATATTTT

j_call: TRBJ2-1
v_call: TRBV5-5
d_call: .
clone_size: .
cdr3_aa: CASSLQSSVNNEQFF
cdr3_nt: TGTGCCAGCAGCTTGCAGTCCTCCGTCAACAATGAGCAGTTCTTC

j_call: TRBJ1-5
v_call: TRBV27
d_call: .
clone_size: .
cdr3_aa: CASSPQGWFEPQHF
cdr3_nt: TGTGCCAGCAGTCCACAGGGCTGGTTTGAGCCCCAGCATTTT

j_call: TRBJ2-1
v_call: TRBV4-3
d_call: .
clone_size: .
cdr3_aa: CASSEGVSSYNEQFF
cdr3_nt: TGCGCCAGCAGTGAGGGCGTTAGCTCCTACAATGAGCAGTTCTTC

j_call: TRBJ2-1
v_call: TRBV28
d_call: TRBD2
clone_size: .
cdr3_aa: CASSQTSGRKLGAYNEQFF
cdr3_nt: TGTGCCAGCAGCCAGACTAGCGGGAGAAAGCTAGGTGCCTACAATGAGCAGTTCTTC

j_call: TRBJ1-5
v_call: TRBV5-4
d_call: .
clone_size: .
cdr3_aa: CASSLGQNQPQHF
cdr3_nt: TGTGCCAGCAGCCTTGGGCAAAATCAGCCCCAGCATTTT

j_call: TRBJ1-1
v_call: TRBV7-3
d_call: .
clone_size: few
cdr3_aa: CASSLNSDNANTEAFF
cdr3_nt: TGTGCCAGCAGCTTAAACAGTGACAACGCTAACACTGAAGCTTTCTTT

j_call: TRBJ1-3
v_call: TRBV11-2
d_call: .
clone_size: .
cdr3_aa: CASSLGGQDTIYF
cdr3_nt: TGTGCCAGCAGCTTAGGAGGGCAGGATACCATATATTTT

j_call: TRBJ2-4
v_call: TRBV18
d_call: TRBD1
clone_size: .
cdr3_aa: CASSPLTGSENIQYF
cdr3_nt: TGTGCCAGCTCACCCCTGACAGGGTCGGAGAACATTCAGTACTTC

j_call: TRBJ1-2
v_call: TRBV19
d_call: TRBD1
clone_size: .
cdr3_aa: CASSGQGVHGYTF
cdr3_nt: TGTGCCAGTAGTGGGCAGGGGGTTCATGGCTACACCTTC

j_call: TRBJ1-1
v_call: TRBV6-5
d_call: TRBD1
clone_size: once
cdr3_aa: CATHRQGPNTEAFF
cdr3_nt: TGTGCCACCCACAGACAGGGTCCGAACACTGAAGCTTTCTTT

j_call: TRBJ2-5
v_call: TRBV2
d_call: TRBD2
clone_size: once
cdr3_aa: CASSASGKLTETQYF
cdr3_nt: TGTGCCAGCAGTGCTAGCGGGAAACTCACAGAGACCCAGTACTTC

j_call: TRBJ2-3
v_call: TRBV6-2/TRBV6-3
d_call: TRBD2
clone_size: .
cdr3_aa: CASSLQTSGRGGRDTQYF
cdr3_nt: TGTGCCAGCAGCCTTCAGACTAGCGGGAGAGGGGGGCGAGATACGCAGTATTTT

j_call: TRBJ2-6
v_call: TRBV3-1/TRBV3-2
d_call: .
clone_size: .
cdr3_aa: CASSLLGANVLTF
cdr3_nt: TGTGCCAGCAGCCTATTAGGGGCCAACGTCCTGACTTTC

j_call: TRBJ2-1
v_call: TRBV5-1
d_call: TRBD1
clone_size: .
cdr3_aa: CASSLFATGDREYNEQFF
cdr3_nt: TGCGCCAGCAGCTTGTTTGCGACAGGGGATAGGGAATACAATGAGCAGTTCTTC

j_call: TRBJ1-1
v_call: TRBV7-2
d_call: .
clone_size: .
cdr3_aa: CASTPGAYMNTEAFF
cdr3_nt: TGTGCCAGCACCCCGGGAGCATACATGAACACTGAAGCTTTCTTT

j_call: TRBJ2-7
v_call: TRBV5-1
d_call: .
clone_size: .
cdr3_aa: CASSLNPQLPTEYF
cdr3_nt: TGCGCCAGCAGCTTAAACCCACAGCTCCCCACGGAGTACTTC

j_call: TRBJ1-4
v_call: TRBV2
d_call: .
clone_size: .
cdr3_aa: CASRPTGANEKLFF
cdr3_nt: TGTGCCAGCCGCCCCACGGGAGCTAATGAAAAACTGTTTTTT

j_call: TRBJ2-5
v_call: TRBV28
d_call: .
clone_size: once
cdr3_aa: CASSFPGTLQETQYF
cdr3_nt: TGTGCCAGCAGTTTTCCCGGGACTCTGCAAGAGACCCAGTACTTC

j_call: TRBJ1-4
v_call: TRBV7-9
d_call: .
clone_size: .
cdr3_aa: CASSKKGDPNEKLFF
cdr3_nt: TGTGCCAGCAGCAAAAAGGGGGACCCTAATGAAAAACTGTTTTTT

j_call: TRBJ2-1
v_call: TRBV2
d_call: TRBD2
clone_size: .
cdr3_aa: CASRRGGVPGEQFF
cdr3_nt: TGTGCCAGCAGGAGGGGAGGGGTGCCAGGTGAGCAGTTCTTC

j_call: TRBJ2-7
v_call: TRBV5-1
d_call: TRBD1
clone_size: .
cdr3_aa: CASSPGQVPYEQYF
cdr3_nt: TGCGCCAGCAGCCCAGGACAGGTACCCTACGAGCAGTACTTC

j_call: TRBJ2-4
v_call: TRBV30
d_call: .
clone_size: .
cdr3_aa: CAWSGGARNIQYF
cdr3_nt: TGTGCCTGGAGTGGCGGGGCCAGAAACATTCAGTACTTC

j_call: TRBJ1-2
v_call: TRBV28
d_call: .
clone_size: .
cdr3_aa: CASSLLGGYGYTF
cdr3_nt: TGTGCCAGCAGTTTATTGGGGGGCTATGGCTACACCTTC

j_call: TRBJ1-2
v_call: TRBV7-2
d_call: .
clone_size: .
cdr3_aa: CASSLREGSSGYTF
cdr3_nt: TGTGCCAGCAGCCTACGGGAGGGGTCGAGTGGCTACACCTTC

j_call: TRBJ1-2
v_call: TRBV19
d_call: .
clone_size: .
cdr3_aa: CASSTTAADGYTF
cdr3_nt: TGTGCCAGTAGTACCACAGCGGCCGATGGCTACACCTTC

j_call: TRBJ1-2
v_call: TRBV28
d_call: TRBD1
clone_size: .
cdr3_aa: CASSRQGGYGYTF
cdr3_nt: TGTGCCAGCAGTCGACAGGGGGGCTATGGCTACACCTTC

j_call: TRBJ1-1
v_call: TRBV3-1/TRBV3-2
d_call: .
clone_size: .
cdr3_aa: CASSQESGVRKAFF
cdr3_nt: TGTGCCAGCAGCCAAGAATCAGGGGTTAGGAAAGCTTTCTTT

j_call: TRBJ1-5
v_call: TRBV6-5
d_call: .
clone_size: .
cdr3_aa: CASSSQANQPQHF
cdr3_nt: TGTGCCAGCAGTTCACAGGCTAATCAGCCCCAGCATTTT

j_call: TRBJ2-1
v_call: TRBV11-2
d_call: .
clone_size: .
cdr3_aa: CASSLGPNEQFF
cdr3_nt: TGTGCCAGCAGCTTAGGGCCGAATGAGCAGTTCTTC

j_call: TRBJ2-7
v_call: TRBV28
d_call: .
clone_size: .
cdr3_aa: CASSSQTGTRPDEQYF
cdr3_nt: TGTGCCAGCAGTTCTCAAACCGGGACAAGGCCGGACGAGCAGTACTTC

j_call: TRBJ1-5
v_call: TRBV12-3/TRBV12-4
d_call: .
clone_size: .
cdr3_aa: CASSQRWRAQHF
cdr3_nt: TGTGCCAGCAGCCAACGTTGGAGAGCCCAGCATTTT

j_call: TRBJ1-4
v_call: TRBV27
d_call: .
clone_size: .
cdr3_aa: CASTLGYGNEKLFF
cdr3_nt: TGTGCCAGCACCCTCGGGTATGGTAATGAAAAACTGTTTTTT

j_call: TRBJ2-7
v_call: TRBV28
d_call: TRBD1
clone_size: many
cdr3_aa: CASSLWGQGAHEQYF
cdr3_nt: TGTGCCAGCAGTTTATGGGGACAGGGGGCCCACGAGCAGTACTTC

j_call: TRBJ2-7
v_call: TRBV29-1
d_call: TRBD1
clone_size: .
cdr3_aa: CSVDRTGGNEQYF
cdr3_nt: TGCAGCGTCGACCGGACAGGGGGCAACGAGCAGTACTTC

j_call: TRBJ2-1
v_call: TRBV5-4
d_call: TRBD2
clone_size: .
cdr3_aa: CASSLGPSGYNEQFF
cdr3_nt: TGTGCCAGCAGCTTGGGGCCTAGCGGCTACAATGAGCAGTTCTTC

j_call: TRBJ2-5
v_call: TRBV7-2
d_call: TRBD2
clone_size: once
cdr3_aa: CASSAIAGLETQYF
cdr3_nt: TGTGCCAGCAGCGCCATAGCGGGATTGGAGACCCAGTACTTC

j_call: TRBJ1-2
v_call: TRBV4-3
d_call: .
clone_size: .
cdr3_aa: CASSQETGYGYTF
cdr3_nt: TGCGCCAGCAGCCAAGAAACAGGGTATGGCTACACCTTC